These 10 T cell receptor beta chains originate from one sample sequenced in a study of T-cell reconstitution after alpha-beta-depleted transplantation in children. Preparing the TCRbeta library involved the use of unique molecular identifiers. From the PCR reads, TCRdb called clonotypes with MiXCR, one entry per CDR3 protein. This sample carries over 5,000 distinct CDR3 sequences, roughly 17% of them seen once, and the ten largest clones take roughly 12%. This specimen was PBMCs, mostly from graft donor cells, taken 60 days after TCRalphabeta/CD19-depleted stem cell transplant. The receptors originated from a male patient between 10 and 17 years old who had a stem cell transplant for acute myeloid leukemia, so the T cells may come from the graft donor.

This rearrangement joins TRBV7-9 to TRBJ2-7, with a tentative D call TRBD2 (5 bases). Germline V gene lookup returns CDR1 SEHNR and CDR2 FQNEAQ (reference sequence). V lost 1 base to trimming and J lost 0 bases, with 13 bases between them. The CDR3 is 16 amino acids. CDR3 in DNA: TGTGCCAGCAGCTTAGAGGGCGGGCTCCGCTCCTACGAGCAGTACTTC. This gives the protein CASSLEGGLRSYEQYF.

This clonotype occurred a few times. This rearrangement joins TRBV11-2 to TRBJ2-1; TRBD2 matches 9 bases. The germline V gene has CDR1 SGHAT and CDR2 FQNNGV. The CDR3 consists of 11 residues. The CDR3 is CTTSGLNEQFF. Here the CDR3 DNA reads TGTACAACTAGCGGGCTCAATGAGCAGTTCTTC.

Relative to its sample, this clonotype is medium-sized. This sequence joins TRBV20-1 and TRBJ1-2; D unresolved. The germline CDR1 and CDR2 sequences are DFQATT and SNEGSKA (reference sequence). Trimming cost V 0 bases and J 6 bases, with 11 bases left between them. The CDR3 covers 13 residues. The CDR3 DNA reads TGCAGTGCTAGAGATGCCGAGACGGATGGCTACACCTTC. Encoded protein: CSARDAETDGYTF.

Sample share makes this clonotype medium-sized. The chain employs TRBV29-1 and TRBJ2-7, with 9 bases that match TRBD1. With 5 bases clipped from V and 5 bases from J, the junction kept 7 bases outside the gene matches. The CDR3 loop spans 13 amino acids. Germline loops: CDR1 SQVTM, CDR2 ANQGSEA. The CDR3: CSVTEGQGDEQYF. In DNA, the CDR3 is TGCAGCGTTACAGAGGGACAGGGCGACGAGCAGTACTTC.

In this sample, this clonotype is medium-sized (0.01 to 0.1%). This CDR3 is CSARFPGVARGNEQFF. In nucleotides, the CDR3 is TGCAGTGCTAGGTTCCCCGGGGTGGCGCGGGGCAATGAGCAGTTCTTC. This chain connects TRBV20-1 to TRBJ2-1, with D possibly matching TRBD2 (6 bases). V was clipped by 3 bases and J by 6 bases, with 21 bases between them. This CDR3 comprises 16 residues. Germline lookup yields CDR1 DFQATT and CDR2 SNEGSKA (reference sequence).

This clonotype was detected a few times. The chain recombines TRBV20-1 with TRBJ2-1, with no clear D. From germline, CDR1 is DFQATT and CDR2 SNEGSKA (reference sequence). The CDR3 covers 16 residues. The ends were cut back, 0 bases at V and 1 base at J, with 13 bases in the middle. The CDR3 is CSARDLGTLSYNEQFF. The CDR3 DNA follows: TGCAGTGCTAGAGATCTGGGTACTCTTTCCTACAATGAGCAGTTCTTC.

This clonotype is labeled as medium-sized. The chain carries TRBV20-1 and TRBJ2-7; perhaps TRBD2 as D (6 bases). CDR1 and CDR2 from the germline V gene are DFQATT and SNEGSKA (reference sequence). Trimming removed 3 bases at V and 0 bases at J, with 15 bases between. The CDR3 consists of 15 residues. The chain's CDR3 is CSASAQPGSSYEQYF. CDR3 nucleotide sequence: TGCAGTGCTAGTGCTCAGCCCGGGAGCTCCTACGAGCAGTACTTC.

This clonotype is medium-sized (0.01 to 0.1%) within its sample. Here the CDR3 DNA reads TGTGCCAGCAGTGGGGGAGGGGGAACAGATACGCAGTATTTT. This codes for CASSGGGGTDTQYF. The V call is TRBV12-3 or TRBV12-4, the J call TRBJ2-3, with D maybe TRBD2 (7 bases). The V gene lost 5 bases and the J gene lost 3 bases, with 12 bases spanning the gap. The CDR3 spans 14 residues.

This chain joins TRBV20-1 and TRBJ2-3, with D maybe TRBD2 (6 bases). The length of the CDR3 is 14 residues. V gave up 2 bases and J gave up 4 bases, with 13 bases separating them. The germline V gene has CDR1 DFQATT and CDR2 SNEGSKA (reference sequence). The CDR3: CSARIAGGSDTQYF. The CDR3 DNA follows: TGCAGTGCTAGAATAGCAGGAGGGTCAGATACGCAGTATTTT.

Turning to this clonotype: A much larger clone lies a single base off, so this may be a read error. The CDR3 region has the DNA TGTGCCAGCAGTATAGGACCGAACACTGAAGCTCTCTTT. It encodes CASSIGPNTEALF. This rearrangement joins TRBV12-3 or TRBV12-4 to TRBJ1-1; D gene ambiguous. The CDR3 has 13 residues.